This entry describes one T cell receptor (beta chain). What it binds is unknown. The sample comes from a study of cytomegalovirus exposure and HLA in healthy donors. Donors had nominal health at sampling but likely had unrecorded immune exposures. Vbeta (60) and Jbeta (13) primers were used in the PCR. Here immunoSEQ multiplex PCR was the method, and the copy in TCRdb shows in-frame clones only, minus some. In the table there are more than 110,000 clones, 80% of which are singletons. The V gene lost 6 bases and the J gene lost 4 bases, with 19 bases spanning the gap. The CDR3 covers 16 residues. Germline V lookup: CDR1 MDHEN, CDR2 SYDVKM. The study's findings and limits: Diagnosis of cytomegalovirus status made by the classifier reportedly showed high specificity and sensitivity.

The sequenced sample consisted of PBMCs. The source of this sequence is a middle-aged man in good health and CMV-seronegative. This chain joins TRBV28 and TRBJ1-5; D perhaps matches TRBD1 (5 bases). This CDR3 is CASSLRGGGRNQPQHF. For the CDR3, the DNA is TGTGCCAGCAGCCTCCGGGGGGGAGGGAGGAATCAGCCCCAGCATTTT.